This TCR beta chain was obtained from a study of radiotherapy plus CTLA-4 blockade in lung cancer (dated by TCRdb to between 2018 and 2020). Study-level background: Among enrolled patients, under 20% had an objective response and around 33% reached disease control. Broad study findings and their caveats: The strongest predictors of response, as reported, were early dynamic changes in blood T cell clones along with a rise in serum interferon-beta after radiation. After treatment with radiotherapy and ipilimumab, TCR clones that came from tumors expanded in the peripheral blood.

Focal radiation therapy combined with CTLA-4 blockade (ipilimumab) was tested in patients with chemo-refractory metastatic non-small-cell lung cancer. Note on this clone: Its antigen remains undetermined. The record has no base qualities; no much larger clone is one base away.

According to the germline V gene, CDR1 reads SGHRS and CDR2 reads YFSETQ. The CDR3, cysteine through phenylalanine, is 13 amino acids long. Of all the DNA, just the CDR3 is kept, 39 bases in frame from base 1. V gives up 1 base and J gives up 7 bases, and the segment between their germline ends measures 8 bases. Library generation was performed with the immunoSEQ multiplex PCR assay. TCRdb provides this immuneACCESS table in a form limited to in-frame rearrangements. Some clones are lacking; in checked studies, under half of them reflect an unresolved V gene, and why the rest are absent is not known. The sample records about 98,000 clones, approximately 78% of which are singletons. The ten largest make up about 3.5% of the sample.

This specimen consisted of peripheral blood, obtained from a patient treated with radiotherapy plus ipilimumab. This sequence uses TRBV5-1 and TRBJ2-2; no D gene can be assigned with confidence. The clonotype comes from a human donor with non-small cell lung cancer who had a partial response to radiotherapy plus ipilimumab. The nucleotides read TGCGCCAGCAGCTTGTCTACGAACGGGGAGCTGTTTTTT. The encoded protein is CASSLSTNGELFF.